This T cell receptor (beta chain) was found in a study of early T cells in non-severe SARS-CoV-2 infection. Study summary: Sequencing used unsorted whole-blood bulk RNA, so chains lack pairing. General study results and limits: The matching step, a VDJdb search, favored anti-spike CD8 responses and missed private and CD4 specificities.

Germline V lookup: CDR1 SGHAT, CDR2 FQNNGV. CDR3 length: 14 amino acids. The V gene lost 4 bases and the J gene lost 3 bases, with 13 bases spanning the gap. Researchers attached unique molecular identifiers to individual cDNA molecules. TCRdb redid the calling of the 5' RACE reads with MiXCR, one entry per CDR3 protein. This repertoire shows about 84,000 distinct CDR3 sequences, 9% to 14% found once; its top ten account for about 2.7%. About this clonotype itself: Its target is not known.

This TCR was sampled from an adult who was a healthcare worker with PCR-confirmed SARS-CoV-2 infection or an uninfected control (not recorded which). Sequencing was done on a sample of whole blood. The chain carries TRBV11-2 and TRBJ2-7; a possible D gene is TRBD2 (5 bases). The CDR3 is CASSSAGHGYEQYF. The CDR3 nucleotides read TGTGCCAGCAGCTCCGCGGGCCACGGCTACGAGCAGTACTTC.